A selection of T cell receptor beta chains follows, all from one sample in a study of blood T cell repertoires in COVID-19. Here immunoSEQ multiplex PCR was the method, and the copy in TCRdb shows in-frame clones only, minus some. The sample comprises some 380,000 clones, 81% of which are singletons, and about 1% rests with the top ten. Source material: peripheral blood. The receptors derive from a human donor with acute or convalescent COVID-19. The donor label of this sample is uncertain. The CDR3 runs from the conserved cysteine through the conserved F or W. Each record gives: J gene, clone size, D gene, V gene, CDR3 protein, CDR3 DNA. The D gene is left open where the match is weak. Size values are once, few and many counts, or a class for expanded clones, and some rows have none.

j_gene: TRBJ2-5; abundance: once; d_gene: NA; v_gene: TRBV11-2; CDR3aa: CASSSEGVVETQYF; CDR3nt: TGTGCCAGCAGCTCTGAGGGGGTAGTAGAGACCCAGTACTTC
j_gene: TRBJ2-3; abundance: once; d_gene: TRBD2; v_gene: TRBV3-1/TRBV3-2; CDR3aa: CASSPWTSRTDTQYF; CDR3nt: TGTGCCAGCAGCCCGTGGACTAGCAGGACAGATACGCAGTATTTT
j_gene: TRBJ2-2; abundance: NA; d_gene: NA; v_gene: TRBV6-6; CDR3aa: CASRRGQTNTGELFF; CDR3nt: TGTGCCAGCAGACGAGGACAGACGAACACCGGGGAGCTGTTTTTT
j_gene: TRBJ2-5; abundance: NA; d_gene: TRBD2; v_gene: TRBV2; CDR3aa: CARLSGLAGGETQYF; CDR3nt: TGTGCCAGATTAAGTGGACTAGCGGGGGGGGAGACCCAGTACTTC
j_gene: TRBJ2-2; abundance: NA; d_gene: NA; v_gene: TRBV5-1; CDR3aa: CASSLGSTGVSSGELFF; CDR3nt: TGCGCCAGCAGCTTGGGGTCGACAGGCGTTTCTTCCGGGGAGCTGTTTTTT
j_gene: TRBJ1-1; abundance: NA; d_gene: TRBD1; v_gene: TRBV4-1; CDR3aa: CASSHSLGQGTPEAFF; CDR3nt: TGCGCCAGCAGCCATTCCTTGGGACAGGGGACCCCTGAAGCTTTCTTT
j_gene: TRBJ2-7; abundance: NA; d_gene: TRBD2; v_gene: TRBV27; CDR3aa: CASSSLAGGRIEQYF; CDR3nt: TGTGCCAGCAGTTCCTTAGCGGGGGGGAGGATCGAGCAGTACTTC
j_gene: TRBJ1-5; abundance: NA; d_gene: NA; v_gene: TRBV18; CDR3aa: CASSDRTDSLSNQPQHF; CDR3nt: TGTGCCAGCTCAGACCGGACAGACAGTCTGAGCAATCAGCCCCAGCATTTT
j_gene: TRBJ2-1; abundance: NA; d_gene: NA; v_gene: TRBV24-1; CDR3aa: CATSDHQGSEQFF; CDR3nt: TGTGCCACCAGTGATCACCAGGGAAGTGAGCAGTTCTTC
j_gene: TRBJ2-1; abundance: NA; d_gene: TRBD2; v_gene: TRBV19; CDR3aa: CASSIVLAGGPVEQFF; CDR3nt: TGTGCCAGTAGTATAGTTTTGGCGGGGGGGCCCGTTGAGCAGTTCTTC